Listed below are T cell receptor beta chains from one sample, sequenced in a study of CD8+ T cells in alopecia areata. Sequencing used immunoSEQ multiplex PCR; TCRdb keeps in-frame clones, though not all of them. The table includes over 250,000 clones, around three fifths detected once. The material sequenced was CD4+ T cells sorted from blood, taken around week 54, from a patient treated with tofacitinib. These receptors were obtained from a human donor with alopecia areata. Both conserved end residues are trimmed from each CDR3.

v_call: TRBV25-1; j_call: TRBJ1-4; cdr3_aa: ASGGQGTNEKLF
v_call: TRBV7-4; j_call: TRBJ1-2; cdr3_aa: ASSLRAASAGYT
v_call: TRBV7-2; j_call: TRBJ1-2; cdr3_aa: ASRGTGAARGYT
v_call: TRBV5-1; j_call: TRBJ1-6; cdr3_aa: ASSRTGASDSPLH
v_call: TRBV2; j_call: TRBJ2-7; cdr3_aa: ASRNRGPGYEQY
v_call: TRBV29-1; j_call: TRBJ2-1; cdr3_aa: SVWTYNEQF
v_call: TRBV4-1; j_call: TRBJ1-5; cdr3_aa: ASSQRDWSNQPQH
v_call: TRBV6-6; j_call: TRBJ2-5; cdr3_aa: ASSSRQGLVQETQY
v_call: TRBV6-1; j_call: TRBJ2-3; cdr3_aa: ASTRWGDTQY
v_call: TRBV30; j_call: TRBJ2-3; cdr3_aa: AWTLTGSPDTQY
v_call: TRBV5-1; j_call: TRBJ2-5; cdr3_aa: ASSLAGQQETQY
v_call: TRBV11-1; j_call: TRBJ2-5; cdr3_aa: ASSLGQGKETQY
v_call: TRBV11-2; j_call: TRBJ2-5; cdr3_aa: ASSLANGGALETQY
v_call: TRBV7-2; j_call: TRBJ1-2; cdr3_aa: ASSLWGAEGQGYT
v_call: TRBV5-1; j_call: TRBJ2-7; cdr3_aa: ASSDSGLADEQY